This T cell receptor beta chain came from a study of blood T cell repertoires in COVID-19. Looking at the study overall: Spain, Italy and the United States supplied samples that represented acute and convalescent COVID-19. From T cells, B-cell-depleted T cells, or PBMCs came the material, which was cDNA or gDNA.

Germline CDR1 is KGHDR and CDR2 is SFDVKD. The length of the CDR3 is 19 residues. V lost 0 bases and J lost 5, with 22 bases in between. Clones were sequenced by immunoSEQ multiplex PCR, and TCRdb holds only the in-frame ones, with some missing. The table lists hundreds of thousands of clones, more than 80% of them singletons, with 3% in the top ten. Patients from Seattle were sampled longitudinally, starting during active infection. The chain has TRBV24-1 and TRBJ1-5; TRBD1 might be the D (5 bases). This clonotype originated in a woman aged 25 to 39 with COVID-19, enrolled during active disease. Sequenced sample: peripheral blood. CDR3 coding DNA: TGTGCCACCAGTGATTTGTGCATTAGGCCGGACGGGGGATATCAGCCCCAGCATTTT. Translated, it gives CATSDLCIRPDGGYQPQHF.